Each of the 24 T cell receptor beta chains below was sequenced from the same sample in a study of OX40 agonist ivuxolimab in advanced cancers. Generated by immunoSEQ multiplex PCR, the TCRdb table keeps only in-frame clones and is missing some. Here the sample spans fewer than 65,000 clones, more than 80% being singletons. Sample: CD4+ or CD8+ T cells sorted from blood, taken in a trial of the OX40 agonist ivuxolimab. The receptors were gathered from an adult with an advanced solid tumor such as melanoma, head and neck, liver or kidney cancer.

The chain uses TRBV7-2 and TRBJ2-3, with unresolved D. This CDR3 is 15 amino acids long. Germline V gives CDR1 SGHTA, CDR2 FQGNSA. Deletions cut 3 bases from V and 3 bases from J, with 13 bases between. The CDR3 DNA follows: TGTGCCAGCAGCTTTCTTAGCAGTCTAACAGATACGCAGTATTTT. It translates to CASSFLSSLTDTQYF.

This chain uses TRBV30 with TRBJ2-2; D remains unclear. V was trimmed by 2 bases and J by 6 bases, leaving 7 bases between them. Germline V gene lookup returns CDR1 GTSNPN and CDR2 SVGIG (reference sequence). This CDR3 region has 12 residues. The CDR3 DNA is TGTGCCTGGAGTCCCACACCCGGGGAGCTGTTTTTT. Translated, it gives CAWSPTPGELFF.

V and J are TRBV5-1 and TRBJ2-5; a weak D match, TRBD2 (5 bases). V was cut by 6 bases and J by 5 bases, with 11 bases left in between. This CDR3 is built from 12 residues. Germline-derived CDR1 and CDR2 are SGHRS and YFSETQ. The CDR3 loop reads CASMGSRETQYF. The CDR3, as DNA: TGCGCCAGCATGGGGAGTAGGGAGACCCAGTACTTC. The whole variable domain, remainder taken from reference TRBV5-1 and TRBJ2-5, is KAGVTQTPRYLIKTRGQQVTLSCSPISGHRSVSWYQQTPGQGLQFLFEYFSETQRNKGNFPGRFSGRQFSNSRSEMNVSTLELGDSALYLCASMGSRETQYFGPGTRLLVL.

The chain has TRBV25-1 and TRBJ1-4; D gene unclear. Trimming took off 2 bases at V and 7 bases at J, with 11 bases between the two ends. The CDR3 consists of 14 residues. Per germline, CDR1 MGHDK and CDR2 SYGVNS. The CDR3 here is CASSEGGSGEKLFF. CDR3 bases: TGTGCCAGCAGTGAAGGAGGGAGCGGTGAAAAACTGTTTTTT.

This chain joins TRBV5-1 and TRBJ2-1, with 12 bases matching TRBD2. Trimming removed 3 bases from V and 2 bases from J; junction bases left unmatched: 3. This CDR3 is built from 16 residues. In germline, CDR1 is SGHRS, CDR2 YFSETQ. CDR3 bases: TGCGCCAGCAGCTCCCCTAGCGGGGGGGCCTACAATGAGCAGTTCTTC. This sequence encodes CASSSPSGGAYNEQFF.

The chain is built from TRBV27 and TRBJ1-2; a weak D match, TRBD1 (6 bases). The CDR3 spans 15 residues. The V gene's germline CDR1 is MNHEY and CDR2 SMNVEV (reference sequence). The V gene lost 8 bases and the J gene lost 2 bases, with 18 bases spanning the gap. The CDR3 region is CASGTGQTLNYGYTF. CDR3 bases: TGTGCCAGCGGAACAGGACAGACCTTAAACTATGGCTACACCTTC.

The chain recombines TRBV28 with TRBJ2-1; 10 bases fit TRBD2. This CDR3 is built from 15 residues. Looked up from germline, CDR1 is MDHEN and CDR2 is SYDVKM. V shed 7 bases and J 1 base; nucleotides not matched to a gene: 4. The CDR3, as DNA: TGTGCCAGCACCATAGCGGGAGGATCCTACAATGAGCAGTTCTTC. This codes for CASTIAGGSYNEQFF.

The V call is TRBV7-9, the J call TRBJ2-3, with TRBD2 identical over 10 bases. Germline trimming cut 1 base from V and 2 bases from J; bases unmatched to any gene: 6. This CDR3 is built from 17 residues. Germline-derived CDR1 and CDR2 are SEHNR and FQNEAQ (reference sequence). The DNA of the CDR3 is TGTGCCAGCAGCTTAGTTTTTAGCGGGGGGTTCACAGATACGCAGTATTTT. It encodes CASSLVFSGGFTDTQYF.

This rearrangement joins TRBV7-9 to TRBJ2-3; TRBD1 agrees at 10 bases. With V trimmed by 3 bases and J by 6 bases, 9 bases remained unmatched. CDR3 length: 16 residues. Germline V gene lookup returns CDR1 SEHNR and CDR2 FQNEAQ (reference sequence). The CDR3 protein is CASSFVGTGVGDTQYF. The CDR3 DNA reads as TGTGCCAGCAGCTTCGTCGGGACAGGGGTCGGGGATACGCAGTATTTT.

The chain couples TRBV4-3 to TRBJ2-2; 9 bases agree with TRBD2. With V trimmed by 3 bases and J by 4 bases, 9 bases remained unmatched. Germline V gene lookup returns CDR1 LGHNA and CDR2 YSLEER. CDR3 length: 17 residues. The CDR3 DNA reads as TGCGCCAGCAGCCACGGCGGGAGGGCCCTTGGCACCGGGGAGCTGTTTTTT. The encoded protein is CASSHGGRALGTGELFF.

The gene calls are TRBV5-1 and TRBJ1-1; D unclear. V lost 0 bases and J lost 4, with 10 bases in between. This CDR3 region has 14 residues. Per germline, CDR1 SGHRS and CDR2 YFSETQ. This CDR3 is CASSLDASGTEAFF. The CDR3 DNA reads TGCGCCAGCAGCTTGGACGCCTCGGGCACTGAAGCTTTCTTT.

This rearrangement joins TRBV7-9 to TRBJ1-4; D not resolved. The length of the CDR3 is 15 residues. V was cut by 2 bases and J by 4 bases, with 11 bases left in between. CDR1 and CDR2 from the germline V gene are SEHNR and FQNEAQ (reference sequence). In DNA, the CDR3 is TGTGCCAGCAGCTTAATCGGTCAGCTTAATGAAAAACTGTTTTTT. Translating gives CASSLIGQLNEKLFF.

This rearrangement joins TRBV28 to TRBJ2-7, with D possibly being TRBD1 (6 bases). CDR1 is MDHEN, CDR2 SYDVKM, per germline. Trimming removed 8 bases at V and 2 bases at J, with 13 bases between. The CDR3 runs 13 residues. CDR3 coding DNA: TGTGCCAGCTCCCGGGACACCACCTACGAGCAGTACTTC. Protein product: CASSRDTTYEQYF.

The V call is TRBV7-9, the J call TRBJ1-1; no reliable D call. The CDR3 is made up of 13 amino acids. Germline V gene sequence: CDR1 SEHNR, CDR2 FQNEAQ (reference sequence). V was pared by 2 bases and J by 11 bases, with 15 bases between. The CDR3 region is CASSLRTPIGAFF. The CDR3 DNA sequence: TGTGCCAGCAGCTTACGGACCCCTATAGGTGCTTTCTTT.

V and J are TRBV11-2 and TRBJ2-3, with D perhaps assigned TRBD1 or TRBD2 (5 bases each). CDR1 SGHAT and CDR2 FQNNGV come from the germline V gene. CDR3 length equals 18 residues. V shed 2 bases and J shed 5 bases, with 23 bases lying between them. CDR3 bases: TGTGCCAGCAGCTTATCAACTCCTGGGACCCCCATACTAGATACGCAGTATTTT. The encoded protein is CASSLSTPGTPILDTQYF.

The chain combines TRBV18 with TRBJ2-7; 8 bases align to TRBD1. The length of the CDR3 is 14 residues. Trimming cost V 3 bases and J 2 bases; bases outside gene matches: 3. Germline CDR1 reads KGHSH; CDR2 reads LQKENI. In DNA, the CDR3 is TGTGCCAGCTCACCGGACAGGGCCCCCTACGAGCAGTACTTC. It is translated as CASSPDRAPYEQYF.

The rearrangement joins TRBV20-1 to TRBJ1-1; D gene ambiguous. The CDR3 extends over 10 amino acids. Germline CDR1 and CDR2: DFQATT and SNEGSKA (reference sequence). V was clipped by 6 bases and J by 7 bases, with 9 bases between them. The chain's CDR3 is CSAASVEAFF. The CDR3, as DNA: TGCAGTGCCGCGTCAGTTGAAGCTTTCTTT.

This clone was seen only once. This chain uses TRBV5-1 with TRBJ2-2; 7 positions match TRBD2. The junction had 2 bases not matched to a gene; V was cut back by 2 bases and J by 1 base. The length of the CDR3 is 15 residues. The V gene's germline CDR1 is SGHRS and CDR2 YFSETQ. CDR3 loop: CASSLLAGNTGELFF. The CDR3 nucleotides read TGCGCCAGCAGCTTATTAGCGGGGAACACCGGGGAGCTGTTTTTT.

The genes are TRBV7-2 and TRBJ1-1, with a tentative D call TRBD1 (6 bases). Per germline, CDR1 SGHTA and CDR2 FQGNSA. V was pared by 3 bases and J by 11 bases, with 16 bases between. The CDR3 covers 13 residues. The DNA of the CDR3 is TGTGCCAGCAGCTTCAGGGGTCAGGCCGACGCTTTCTTT. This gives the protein CASSFRGQADAFF.

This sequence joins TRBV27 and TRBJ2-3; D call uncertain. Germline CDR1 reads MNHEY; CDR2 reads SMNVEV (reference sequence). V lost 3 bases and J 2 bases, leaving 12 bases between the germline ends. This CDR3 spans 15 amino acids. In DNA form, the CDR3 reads TGTGCCAGCAGTTTCCGCTTTCCTTTCACAGATACGCAGTATTTT. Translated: CASSFRFPFTDTQYF.

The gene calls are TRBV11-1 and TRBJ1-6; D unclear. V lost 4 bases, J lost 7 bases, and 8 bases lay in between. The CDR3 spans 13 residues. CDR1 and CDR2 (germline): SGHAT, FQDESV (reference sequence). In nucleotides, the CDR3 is TGTGCCAGCAGCTCAACCCGAAATTCACCCCTCCACTTT. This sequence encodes CASSSTRNSPLHF.

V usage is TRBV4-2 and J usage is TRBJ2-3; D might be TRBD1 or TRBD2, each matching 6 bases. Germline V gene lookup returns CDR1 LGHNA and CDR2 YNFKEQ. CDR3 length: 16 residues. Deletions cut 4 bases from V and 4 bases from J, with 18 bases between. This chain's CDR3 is CASSLTTHGGPDTQYF. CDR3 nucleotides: TGTGCCAGCAGCCTTACCACCCACGGGGGCCCAGATACGCAGTATTTT.

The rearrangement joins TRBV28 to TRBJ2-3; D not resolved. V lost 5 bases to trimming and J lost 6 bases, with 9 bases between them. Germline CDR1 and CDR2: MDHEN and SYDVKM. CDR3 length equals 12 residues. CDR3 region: CASSIMVDTQYF. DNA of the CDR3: TGTGCCAGCAGTATTATGGTGGATACGCAGTATTTT.

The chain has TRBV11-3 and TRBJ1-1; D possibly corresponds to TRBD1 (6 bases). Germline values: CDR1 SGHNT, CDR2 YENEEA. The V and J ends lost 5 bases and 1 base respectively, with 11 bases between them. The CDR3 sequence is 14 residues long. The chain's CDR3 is CASSKGQPNTEAFF. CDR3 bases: TGTGCCAGCAGCAAGGGACAACCGAACACTGAAGCTTTCTTT.